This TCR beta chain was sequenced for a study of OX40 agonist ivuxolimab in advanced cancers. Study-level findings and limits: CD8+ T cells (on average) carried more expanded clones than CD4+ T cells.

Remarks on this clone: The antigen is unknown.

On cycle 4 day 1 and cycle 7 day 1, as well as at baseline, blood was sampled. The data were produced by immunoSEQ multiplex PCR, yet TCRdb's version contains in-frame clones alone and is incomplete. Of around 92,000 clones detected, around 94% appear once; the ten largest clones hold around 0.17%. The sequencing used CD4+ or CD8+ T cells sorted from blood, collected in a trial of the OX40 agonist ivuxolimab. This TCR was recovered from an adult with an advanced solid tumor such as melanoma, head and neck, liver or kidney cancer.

CDR3 DNA sequence: TGTGCCAGCAGTGAGTTAGTCGTACACTCCTACAATGAGCAGTTCTTC. It codes for CASSELVVHSYNEQFF. The chain recombines TRBV2 with TRBJ2-1; D remains ambiguous. The CDR3 consists of 16 residues. Germline CDR1 and CDR2: SNHLY and FYNNEI. V was trimmed by 3 bases and J by 0 bases, leaving 12 bases between them.